The 19 T cell receptor beta chains presented below share a single source sample, sequenced in a study of blood T cell repertoires in COVID-19. Method: immunoSEQ multiplex PCR; TCRdb's copy keeps in-frame clones and lacks some. The table lists 77,000 or so clones, 83% of them singletons. Source material: peripheral blood. Receptor source: a woman aged 60 to 75 with acute or convalescent COVID-19.

This clone turned up a few times. V gene TRBV9 combines with J gene TRBJ2-2; 9 bases map to TRBD1. CDR3 size: 15 residues. From germline, CDR1 is SGDLS and CDR2 YYNGEE. V shed 4 bases and J 5 bases; nucleotides not matched to a gene: 6. CDR3 sequence reads: CASSPRTGETGELFF. The CDR3 DNA reads TGTGCCAGCAGCCCCCGGACAGGGGAAACCGGGGAGCTGTTTTTT.

This rearrangement joins TRBV3-1 (or the pseudogene TRBV3-2) to TRBJ2-3; 7 bases map to TRBD2. This CDR3 has 16 amino acids. V was clipped by 3 bases and J by 2 bases; unmatched bases: 8. Germline CDR1 LGHDT, CDR2 YNNKEL (reference sequence). The CDR3 region is CASSHMGGSDTDTQYF. In nucleotides, the CDR3 is TGTGCCAGCAGCCATATGGGGGGGTCTGACACAGATACGCAGTATTTT.

The gene calls are TRBV6-5 and TRBJ1-2; D is perhaps TRBD1 (6 bases). Germline V gene data show CDR1 as MNHEY and CDR2 as SVGAGI. The CDR3 has 15 amino acids. Trimming pared 3 bases from V and 4 bases from J, leaving 15 bases between. The CDR3, as DNA: TGTGCCAGCAGTTATTCCTACAGGGAGGGCTATGGCTACACCTTC. Protein product: CASSYSYREGYGYTF.

The chain carries TRBV4-2 and TRBJ2-5; 11 bases align to TRBD2. The CDR3 spans 16 residues. The ends lost 3 bases at V and 3 bases at J; junction bases unmatched: 6. Per the germline V gene, CDR1 is LGHNA and CDR2 is YNFKEQ. Written as DNA, the CDR3 is TGTGCCAGCAGCCAGGCTGCTAGCGGGGGGAAAGAGACCCAGTACTTC. Protein product: CASSQAASGGKETQYF.

This chain links TRBV19 with TRBJ1-2; D not certain. CDR3 size: 13 residues. V dropped 9 bases and J dropped 2 bases, with 13 bases sitting between them. Per germline, CDR1 LNHDA and CDR2 SQIVND (reference sequence). The CDR3 coding sequence is TGTGCCAGCACCCTGGCGGGGAACTATGGCTACACCTTC. It encodes CASTLAGNYGYTF.

The CDR3 protein is CSASATTGANVLTF. The CDR3 coding sequence is TGCAGTGCTAGTGCCACAACTGGGGCCAACGTCCTGACTTTC. V is TRBV20-1 and J is TRBJ2-6; D unresolved. V gave up 3 bases and J gave up 2 bases, with 8 bases separating them. Looked up from germline, CDR1 is DFQATT and CDR2 is SNEGSKA (reference sequence). The CDR3 is 14 residues long.

Remarks on this clone: Additional DNA sequences in this sample encode the identical CDR3. This chain uses TRBV9 with TRBJ1-5; 8 positions agree with TRBD1. V shed 4 bases, J shed 4 bases, and the junction held 7 bases outside the gene matches. CDR1 and CDR2 from the germline V gene are SGDLS and YYNGEE. This CDR3 comprises 15 residues. This CDR3 reads CASSYGTGGNQPQHF. The DNA for the CDR3 is TGTGCCAGCAGCTATGGGACAGGAGGGAATCAGCCCCAGCATTTT.

The rearrangement links TRBV7-2 to TRBJ2-1, with D unclear. Between the trimmed V and J ends, which lost 0 bases and 10 bases, there was a span of 13 bases. The germline CDR1 and CDR2 sequences are SGHTA and FQGNSA. The CDR3 contains 14 residues. This CDR3 is CASSLARIETEQFF. CDR3 bases: TGTGCCAGCAGCTTAGCGCGGATCGAAACAGAGCAGTTCTTC.

The chain couples TRBV10-3 to TRBJ1-2; tentatively, D is TRBD1 (5 bases). The CDR3 is 14 amino acids. CDR1 ENHRY and CDR2 SYGVKD come from the germline V gene. V dropped 5 bases and J dropped 0 bases, with 10 bases sitting between them. This CDR3 is CAISTTTANYGYTF. CDR3 bases: TGTGCCATCAGTACCACGACAGCTAACTATGGCTACACCTTC.

The chain recombines TRBV11-2 with TRBJ1-1, with D hard to call. The CDR3 is 14 amino acids. Germline V gene data show CDR1 as SGHAT and CDR2 as FQNNGV. V was clipped by 1 base and J by 2 bases, with 8 bases between them. The CDR3 spells CASSLGRINTEAFF. DNA of the CDR3: TGTGCCAGCAGCTTAGGGAGAATTAACACTGAAGCTTTCTTT.

This clone was observed a single time. V gene TRBV7-2 combines with J gene TRBJ2-2, with TRBD1 matching 8 bases. The CDR3 extends over 15 amino acids. V dropped 4 bases and J dropped 6; count of bases not matched to a gene: 7. Germline assignment: CDR1 SGHTA and CDR2 FQGNSA. CDR3 nucleotide sequence: TGTGCCAGCAGCTCCAGGGGGCGCGGGTCCGGGGAGCTGTTTTTT. It translates to CASSSRGRGSGELFF.

The rearrangement uses TRBV19 and TRBJ2-6; 10 bases align to TRBD1. The germline gives CDR1 LNHDA, CDR2 SQIVND (reference sequence). The CDR3 spans 22 residues. V lost 6 bases, J lost 0 bases, and 20 bases stayed unmatched. DNA of the CDR3: TGTGCCAGTAGCTCCAACGCCGGTTCCGGGACAGGGGCCATCTCTGGGGCCAACGTCCTGACTTTC. It codes for CASSSNAGSGTGAISGANVLTF.

The rearrangement uses TRBV7-9 and TRBJ1-1; perhaps TRBD1 as D (5 bases). The germline CDR1 and CDR2 sequences are SEHNR and FQNEAQ (reference sequence). Trimming stripped 7 bases from V and 9 bases from J, with 18 bases between. The CDR3 has 13 residues. The chain's CDR3 is CASIRGGSLKAFF. The CDR3 DNA reads as TGTGCCAGCATCCGTGGGGGGTCCCTAAAAGCTTTCTTT.

In DNA, the CDR3 is TGTGCCAGCAGTTACTTCGGTGGTGAAGCTTTCTTT. Amino acid sequence: CASSYFGGEAFF. J is TRBJ1-1 and V is TRBV6-5, with D hard to call. Per the germline V gene, CDR1 is MNHEY and CDR2 is SVGAGI. The CDR3 totals 12 residues. V shed 1 base and J shed 7 bases, with 7 bases lying between them.

J is TRBJ1-1 and V is TRBV2; possibly TRBD1 for D (5 bases). The CDR3 has 14 amino acids. V lost 6 bases, J lost 0 bases, and 11 bases lay in between. The germline gives CDR1 SNHLY, CDR2 FYNNEI. CDR3 sequence: CASRGGHLNTEAFF. Here the CDR3 DNA reads TGTGCCAGCAGGGGCGGACACTTGAACACTGAAGCTTTCTTT. The full variable domain, in which reference TRBV2 and TRBJ1-1 provide the parts outside the CDR3, is EPEVTQTPSHQVTQMGQEVILRCVPISNHLYFYWYRQILGQKVEFLVSFYNNEISEKSEIFDDQFSVERPDGSNFTLKIRSTKLEDSAMYFCASRGGHLNTEAFFGQGTRLTVV.

The CDR3 is CASRGDDQPQHF. DNA for the CDR3: TGTGCCAGCAGGGGAGACGATCAGCCCCAGCATTTT. This chain uses TRBV2 with TRBJ1-5; D gene unclear. The V and J ends lost 6 bases and 5 bases respectively, with 8 bases between them. CDR1 and CDR2 from the germline V gene are SNHLY and FYNNEI. The CDR3 contains 12 residues.

The rearrangement uses TRBV5-1 and TRBJ2-6; the match to TRBD1 covers 7 bases. Looked up from germline, CDR1 is SGHRS and CDR2 is YFSETQ. This CDR3 has 15 amino acids. V shed 5 bases, J shed 3 bases, and the junction held 5 bases outside the gene matches. CDR3 sequence: CASRGQDFGANVLTF. CDR3 nucleotide sequence: TGCGCCAGCAGAGGACAGGACTTTGGGGCCAACGTCCTGACTTTC.

The chain couples TRBV7-2 to TRBJ2-7, with 12 bases lining up with TRBD2. Germline V CDR1 and CDR2: SGHTA, FQGNSA. J lost 2 bases, V lost 5 bases, and 13 bases had no gene match. The CDR3 length is 18 residues. CDR3 protein: CASSTPGLAGTSPYEQYF. In nucleotides, the CDR3 is TGTGCCAGCAGCACCCCCGGACTAGCGGGGACCAGTCCCTACGAGCAGTACTTC.

V is TRBV10-3 and J is TRBJ1-5; no definite D call. Trimming took 5 bases from V and 1 from J, leaving 12 bases between them. CDR1 is ENHRY, CDR2 SYGVKD, per germline. The CDR3 has 15 amino acids. Written as DNA, the CDR3 is TGTGCCATCAGTACGGACTCTACCAGCAATCAGCCCCAGCATTTT. This encodes CAISTDSTSNQPQHF.